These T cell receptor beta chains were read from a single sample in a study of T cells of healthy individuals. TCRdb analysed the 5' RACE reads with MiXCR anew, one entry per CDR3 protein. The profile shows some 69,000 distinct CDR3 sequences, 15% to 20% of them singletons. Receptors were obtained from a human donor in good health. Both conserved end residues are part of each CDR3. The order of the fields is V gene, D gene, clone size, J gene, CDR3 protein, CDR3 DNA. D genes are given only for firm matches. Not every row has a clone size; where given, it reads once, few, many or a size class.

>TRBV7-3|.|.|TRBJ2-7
CASSLSGRANEQYF
TGTGCCAGCAGCTTATCCGGCAGGGCAAACGAGCAGTACTTC
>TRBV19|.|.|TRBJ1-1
CASSMGGDTEAFF
TGTGCCAGTAGTATGGGTGGGGACACTGAAGCTTTCTTT
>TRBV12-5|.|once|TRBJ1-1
CASGFPSTEAFF
TGTGCTAGTGGCTTCCCCAGCACTGAAGCTTTCTTT
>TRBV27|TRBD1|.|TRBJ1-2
CASSLTGTGVRTF
TGTGCCAGCAGCTTAACCGGGACAGGGGTGCGGACCTTC
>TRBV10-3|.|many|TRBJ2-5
CAIKGSGKETQYF
TGTGCCATCAAAGGTTCAGGGAAAGAGACCCAGTACTTC
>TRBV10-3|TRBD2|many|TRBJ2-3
CAISESVLLAGPADTQYF
TGTGCCATCAGTGAGTCAGTTCTACTAGCGGGACCCGCAGATACGCAGTATTTT
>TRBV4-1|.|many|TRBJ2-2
CASSHRVNGELFF
TGCGCCAGCAGCCACAGGGTGAACGGGGAGCTGTTTTTT
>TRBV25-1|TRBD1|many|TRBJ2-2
CASSRRTGATGELFF
TGTGCCAGCAGTAGAAGAACAGGGGCCACCGGGGAGCTGTTTTTT
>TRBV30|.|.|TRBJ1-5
CAWSDPFVEGGQPQHF
TGTGCCTGGAGTGACCCGTTTGTTGAGGGTGGCCAGCCCCAGCATTTT
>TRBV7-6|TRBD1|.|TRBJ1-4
CASSRITGPRGAATNEKLFF
TGTGCCAGCAGCCGAATCACCGGGCCCAGGGGGGCTGCAACTAATGAAAAACTGTTTTTT
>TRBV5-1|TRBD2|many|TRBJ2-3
CASSWTRTGTRSSDTQYF
TGCGCCAGCAGCTGGACACGTACCGGGACTAGGTCGTCAGATACGCAGTATTTT
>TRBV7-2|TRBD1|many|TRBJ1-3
CASSALPTGSGNTIYF
TGTGCCAGCAGCGCCCTACCGACAGGGAGTGGAAACACCATATATTTT
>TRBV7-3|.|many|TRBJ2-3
CASNTGGSVGTQYF
TGTGCCAGCAACACTGGGGGATCAGTTGGAACGCAGTATTTT
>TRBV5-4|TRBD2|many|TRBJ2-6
CASSLTSGAGANVLTF
TGTGCCAGCAGCTTGACCAGCGGGGCTGGGGCCAACGTCCTGACTTTC
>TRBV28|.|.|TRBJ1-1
CASSFGRIEAFF
TGTGCCAGCAGTTTTGGGCGGATAGAAGCTTTCTTT
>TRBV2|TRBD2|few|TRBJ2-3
CASSKEALAYTDTQYF
TGTGCCAGCAGCAAAGAGGCACTAGCGTACACAGATACGCAGTATTTT
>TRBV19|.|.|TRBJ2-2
CASGGGRTGELFF
TGTGCCAGTGGGGGGGGCCGCACCGGGGAGCTGTTTTTT
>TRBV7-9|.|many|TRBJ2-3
CASSSWSSGDTQYF
TGTGCCAGCAGCTCTTGGTCCTCCGGGGATACGCAGTATTTT
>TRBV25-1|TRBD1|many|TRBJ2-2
CASSAPPGQGGANTGELFF
TGTGCCAGCAGTGCCCCACCGGGACAGGGTGGTGCGAACACCGGGGAGCTGTTTTTT
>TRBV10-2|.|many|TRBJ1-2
CASSEEGKGSYTF
TGCGCCAGCAGTGAGGAGGGCAAGGGATCCTACACCTTC
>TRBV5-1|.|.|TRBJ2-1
CASSSMGVSSNEQFF
TGCGCCAGCAGCTCCATGGGAGTTAGCTCCAATGAGCAGTTCTTC
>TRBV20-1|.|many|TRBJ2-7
CSAKQQGGHEQYF
TGCAGTGCTAAACAACAGGGGGGGCACGAGCAGTACTTC
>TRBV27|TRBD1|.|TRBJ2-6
CASSSSTGSSGANVLTF
TGTGCCAGCAGTTCCTCGACAGGGTCCTCTGGGGCCAACGTCCTGACTTTC
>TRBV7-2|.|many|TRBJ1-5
CASSLYYSDQPQHF
TGTGCCAGCAGCTTATATTACAGTGATCAGCCCCAGCATTTT
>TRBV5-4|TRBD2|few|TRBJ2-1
CASSFKLAGRLNEQFF
TGTGCCAGCAGTTTCAAACTAGCGGGGCGCCTAAATGAGCAGTTCTTC
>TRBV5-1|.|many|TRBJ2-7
CASSSEGANEQYF
TGCGCCAGCAGCTCGGAGGGGGCCAACGAGCAGTACTTC
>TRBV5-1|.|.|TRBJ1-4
CASSLDSRRTNEKLFF
TGCGCCAGCAGCTTGGATTCCCGGCGGACTAATGAAAAACTGTTTTTT
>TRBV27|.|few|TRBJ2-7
CASSLVRLGSFEQYF
TGTGCCAGCAGTCTAGTCAGGCTGGGGAGCTTCGAGCAGTACTTC
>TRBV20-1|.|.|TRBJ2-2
CSMKGQGGLFF
TGCAGCATGAAGGGGCAGGGGGGACTGTTTTTT
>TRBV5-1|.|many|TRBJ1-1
CASSLGPQEAFF
TGCGCCAGCAGCTTGGGGCCACAAGAAGCTTTCTTT
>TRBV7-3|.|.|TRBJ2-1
CASSPGPGEQFF
TGTGCCAGCAGCCCAGGGCCCGGTGAGCAGTTCTTC
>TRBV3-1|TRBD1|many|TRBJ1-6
CASSQDRRQGYSPLHF
TGTGCCAGCAGCCAAGATAGGAGACAGGGGTATTCACCCCTCCACTTT
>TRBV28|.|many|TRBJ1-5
CASSFQAGPMGQPQHF
TGTGCCAGCAGTTTCCAAGCCGGCCCCATGGGTCAGCCCCAGCATTTT
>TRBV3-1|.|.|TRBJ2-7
CASSRYRTTYEQYF
TGTGCCAGCAGCCGATACCGGACAACATACGAGCAGTACTTC
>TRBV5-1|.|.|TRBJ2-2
CASSLGPNTGELFF
TGCGCCAGCAGCTTGGGGCCGAACACCGGGGAGCTGTTTTTT
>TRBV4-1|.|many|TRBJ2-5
CASSLGLAETQYF
TGCGCCAGCAGCCTAGGACTGGCTGAGACCCAGTACTTC
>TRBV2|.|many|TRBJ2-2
CASRRNTGELFF
TGTGCCAGCAGGAGGAACACCGGGGAGCTGTTTTTT
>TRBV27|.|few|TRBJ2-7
CASSLTAGVQYEQYF
TGTGCCAGCAGTTTAACCGCAGGGGTGCAATACGAGCAGTACTTC
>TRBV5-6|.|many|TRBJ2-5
CASSLMGHLLETQYF
TGTGCCAGCAGCTTGATGGGACACTTGCTCGAGACCCAGTACTTC
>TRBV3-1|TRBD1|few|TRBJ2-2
CASSQRTGVGLNTGELFF
TGTGCCAGCAGCCAACGGACAGGGGTTGGATTGAACACCGGGGAGCTGTTTTTT
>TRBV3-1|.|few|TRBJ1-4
CASSPRDGVGAKLFF
TGTGCCAGCAGCCCTAGGGACGGGGTCGGGGCTAAACTGTTTTTT
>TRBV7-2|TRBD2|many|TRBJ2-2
CASSLVASGIYTGELFF
TGTGCCAGCAGCTTAGTGGCTAGCGGGATATACACCGGGGAGCTGTTTTTT
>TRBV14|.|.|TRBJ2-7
CASSRPDMPYEQYF
TGTGCCAGCAGCCGACCCGACATGCCCTACGAGCAGTACTTC
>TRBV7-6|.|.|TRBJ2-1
CASSREGSREQFF
TGTGCCAGCAGTCGCGAAGGAAGTAGGGAGCAGTTCTTC
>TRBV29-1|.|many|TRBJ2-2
CSVRTRGARTGELFF
TGCAGCGTACGGACTAGGGGGGCGCGGACCGGGGAGCTGTTTTTT
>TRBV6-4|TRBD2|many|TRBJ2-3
CASSEGLAGADTQYF
TGTGCCAGCAGTGAGGGACTAGCGGGAGCAGATACGCAGTATTTT
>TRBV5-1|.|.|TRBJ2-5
CASSLGTQETQYF
TGCGCCAGCAGCTTGGGGACTCAAGAGACCCAGTACTTC
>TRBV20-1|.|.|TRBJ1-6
CSARDKTGSPLHF
TGCAGTGCTAGAGATAAGACGGGCTCACCCCTCCACTTT
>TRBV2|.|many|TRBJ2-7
CASREREQYF
TGTGCCAGCAGGGAGAGGGAGCAGTACTTC
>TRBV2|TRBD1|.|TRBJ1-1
CASSGGTGGKTEAFF
TGTGCCAGCAGCGGGGGGACAGGGGGAAAGACTGAAGCTTTCTTT
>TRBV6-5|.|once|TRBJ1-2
CASSYSIAGASGYTF
TGTGCCAGCAGTTACTCTATCGCAGGGGCGAGTGGCTACACCTTC
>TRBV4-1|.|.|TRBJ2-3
CASSQVNSPDTQYF
TGCGCCAGCAGCCAAGTTAACTCCCCAGATACGCAGTATTTT
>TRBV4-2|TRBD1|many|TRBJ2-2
CASSLTGTGDLYTGELFF
TGTGCCAGCAGCCTGACGGGGACAGGAGATCTTTACACCGGGGAGCTGTTTTTT
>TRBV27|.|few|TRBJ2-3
CASSPPTGADTQYF
TGTGCCAGCAGTCCGCCCACCGGCGCGGATACGCAGTATTTT